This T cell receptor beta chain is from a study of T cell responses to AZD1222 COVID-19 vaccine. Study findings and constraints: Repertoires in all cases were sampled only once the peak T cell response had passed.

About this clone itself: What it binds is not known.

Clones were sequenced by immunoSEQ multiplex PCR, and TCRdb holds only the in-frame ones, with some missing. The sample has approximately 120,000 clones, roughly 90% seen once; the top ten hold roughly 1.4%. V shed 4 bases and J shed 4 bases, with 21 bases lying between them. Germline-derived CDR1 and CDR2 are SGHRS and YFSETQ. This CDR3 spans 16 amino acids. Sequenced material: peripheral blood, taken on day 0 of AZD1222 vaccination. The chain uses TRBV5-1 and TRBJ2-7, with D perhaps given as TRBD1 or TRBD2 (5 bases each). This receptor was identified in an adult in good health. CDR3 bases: TGCGCCAGCAGCCCTTGCGCAGGGACGGCTCTATACGAGCAGTACTTC. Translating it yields CASSPCAGTALYEQYF.